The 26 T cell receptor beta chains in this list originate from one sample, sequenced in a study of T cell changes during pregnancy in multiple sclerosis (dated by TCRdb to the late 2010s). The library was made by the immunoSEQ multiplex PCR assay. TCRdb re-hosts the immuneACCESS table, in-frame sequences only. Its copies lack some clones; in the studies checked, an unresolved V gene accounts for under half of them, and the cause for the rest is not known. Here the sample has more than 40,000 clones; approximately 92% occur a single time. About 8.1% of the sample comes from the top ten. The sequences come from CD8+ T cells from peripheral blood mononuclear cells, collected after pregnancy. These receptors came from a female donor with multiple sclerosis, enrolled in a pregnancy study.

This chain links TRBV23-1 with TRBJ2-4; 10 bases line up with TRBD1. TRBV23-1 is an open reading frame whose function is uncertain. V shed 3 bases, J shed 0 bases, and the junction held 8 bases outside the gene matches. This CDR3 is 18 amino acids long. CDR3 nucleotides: TGCGCCAGCAGTCATCCGGGACAGGGGACCTTAGCCAAAAACATTCAGTACTTC. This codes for CASSHPGQGTLAKNIQYF.

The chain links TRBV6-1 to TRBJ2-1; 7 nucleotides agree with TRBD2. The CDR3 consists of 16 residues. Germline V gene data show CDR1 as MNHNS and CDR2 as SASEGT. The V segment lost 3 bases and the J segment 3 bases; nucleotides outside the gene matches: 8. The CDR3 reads CASSEIGTTYYNEQFF. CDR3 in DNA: TGTGCCAGCAGTGAGATAGGGACTACCTACTACAATGAGCAGTTCTTC.

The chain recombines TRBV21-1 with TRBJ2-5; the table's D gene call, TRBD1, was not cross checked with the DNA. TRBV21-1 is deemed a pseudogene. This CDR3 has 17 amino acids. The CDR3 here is CASSKIWDSYLLETQYF. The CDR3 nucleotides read TGTGCCAGCAGCAAGATTTGGGACAGCTACCTTCTTGAGACCCAGTACTTC.

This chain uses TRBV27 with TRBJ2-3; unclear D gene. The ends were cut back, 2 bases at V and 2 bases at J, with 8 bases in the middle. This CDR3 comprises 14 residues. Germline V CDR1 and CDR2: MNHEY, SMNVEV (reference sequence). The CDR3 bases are TGTGCCAGCAGTTTAGGAGTAAACACAGATACGCAGTATTTT. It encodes CASSLGVNTDTQYF.

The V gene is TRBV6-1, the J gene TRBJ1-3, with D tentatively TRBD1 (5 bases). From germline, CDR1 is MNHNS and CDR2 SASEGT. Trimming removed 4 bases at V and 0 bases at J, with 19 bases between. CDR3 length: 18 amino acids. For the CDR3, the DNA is TGTGCCAGCAGTGTTCTTGATCCGGGACTGGACTCTGGAAACACCATATATTTT. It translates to CASSVLDPGLDSGNTIYF.

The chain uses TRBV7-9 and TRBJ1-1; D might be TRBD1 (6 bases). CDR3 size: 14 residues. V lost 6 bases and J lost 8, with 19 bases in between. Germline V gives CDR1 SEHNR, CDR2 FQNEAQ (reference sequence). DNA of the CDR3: TGTGCCAGCAGGCTAGAGGGCAGGGGCAAAGAAGCTTTCTTT. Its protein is CASRLEGRGKEAFF.

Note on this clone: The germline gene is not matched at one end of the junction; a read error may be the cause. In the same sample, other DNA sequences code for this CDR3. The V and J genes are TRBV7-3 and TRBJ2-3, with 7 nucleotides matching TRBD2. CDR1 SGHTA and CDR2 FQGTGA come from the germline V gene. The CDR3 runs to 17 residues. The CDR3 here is CASSLSGAGGRADTQYF. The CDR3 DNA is TGTGCTAGCAGCCTCTCCGGAGCCGGGGGGAGGGCAGATACGCAGTATTTT.

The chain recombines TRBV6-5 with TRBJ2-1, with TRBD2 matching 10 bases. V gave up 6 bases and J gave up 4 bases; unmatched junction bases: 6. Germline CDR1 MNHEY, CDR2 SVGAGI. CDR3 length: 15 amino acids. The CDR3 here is CASRAGTSEYNEQFF. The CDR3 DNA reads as TGTGCCAGCAGGGCCGGGACTAGCGAGTACAATGAGCAGTTCTTC.

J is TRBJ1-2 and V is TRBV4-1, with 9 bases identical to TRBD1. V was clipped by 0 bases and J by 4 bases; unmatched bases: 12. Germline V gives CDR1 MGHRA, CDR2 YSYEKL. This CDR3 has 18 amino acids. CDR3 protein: CASSQEQGTGKWGYGYTF. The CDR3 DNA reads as TGCGCCAGCAGCCAAGAACAAGGGACAGGGAAGTGGGGCTATGGCTACACCTTC.

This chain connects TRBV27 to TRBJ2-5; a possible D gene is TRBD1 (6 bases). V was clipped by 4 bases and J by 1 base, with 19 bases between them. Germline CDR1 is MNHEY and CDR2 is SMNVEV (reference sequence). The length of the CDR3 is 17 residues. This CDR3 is CASSSRPGVTAQETQYF. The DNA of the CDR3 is TGTGCCAGCAGTTCACGGCCAGGGGTAACCGCCCAAGAGACCCAGTACTTC.

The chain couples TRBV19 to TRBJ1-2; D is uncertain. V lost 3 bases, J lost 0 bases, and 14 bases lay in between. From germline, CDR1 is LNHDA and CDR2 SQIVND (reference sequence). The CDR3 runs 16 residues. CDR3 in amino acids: CASSIPGAEANYGYTF. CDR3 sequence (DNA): TGTGCCAGTAGTATTCCGGGAGCTGAGGCTAACTATGGCTACACCTTC.

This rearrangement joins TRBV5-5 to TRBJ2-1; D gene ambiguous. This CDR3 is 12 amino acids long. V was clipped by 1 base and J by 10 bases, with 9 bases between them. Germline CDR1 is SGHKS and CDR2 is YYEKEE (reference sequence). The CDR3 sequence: CASSLPLGEQFF. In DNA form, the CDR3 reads TGTGCCAGCAGCTTGCCTCTCGGGGAGCAGTTCTTC. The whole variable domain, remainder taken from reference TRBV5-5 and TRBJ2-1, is DAGVTQSPTHLIKTRGQQVTLRCSPISGHKSVSWYQQVLGQGPQFIFQYYEKEERGRGNFPDRFSARQFPNYSSELNVNALLLGDSALYLCASSLPLGEQFFGPGTRLTVL.

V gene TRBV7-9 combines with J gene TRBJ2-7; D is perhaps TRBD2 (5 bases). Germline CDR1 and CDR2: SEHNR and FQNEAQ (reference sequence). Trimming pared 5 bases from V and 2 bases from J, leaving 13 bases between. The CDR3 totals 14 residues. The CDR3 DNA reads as TGTGCCAGCAGCCCTTACGGGATCGCCTACGAGCAGTACTTC. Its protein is CASSPYGIAYEQYF.

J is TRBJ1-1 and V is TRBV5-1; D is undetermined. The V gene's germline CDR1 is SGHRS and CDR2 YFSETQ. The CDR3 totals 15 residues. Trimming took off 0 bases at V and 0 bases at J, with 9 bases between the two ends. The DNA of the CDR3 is TGCGCCAGCAGCTTGGCAGGCCCAATGAACACTGAAGCTTTCTTT. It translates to CASSLAGPMNTEAFF.

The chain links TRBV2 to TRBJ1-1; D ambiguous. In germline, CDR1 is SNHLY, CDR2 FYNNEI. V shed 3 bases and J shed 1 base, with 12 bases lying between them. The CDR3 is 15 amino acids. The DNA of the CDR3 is TGTGCCAGCAGTGATACGATGTACACGAACACTGAAGCTTTCTTT. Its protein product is CASSDTMYTNTEAFF.

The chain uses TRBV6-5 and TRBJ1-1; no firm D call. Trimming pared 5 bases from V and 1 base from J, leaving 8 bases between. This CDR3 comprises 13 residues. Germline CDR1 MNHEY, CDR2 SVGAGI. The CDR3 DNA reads TGTGCCAGCAGTGTACGAGAGAACACTGAAGCTTTCTTT. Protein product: CASSVRENTEAFF.

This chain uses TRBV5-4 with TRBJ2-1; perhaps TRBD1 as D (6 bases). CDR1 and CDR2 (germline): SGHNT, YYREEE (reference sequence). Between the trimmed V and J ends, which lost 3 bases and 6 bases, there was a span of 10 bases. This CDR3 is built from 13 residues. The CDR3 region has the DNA TGTGCCAGCAGCTCCGACAGGTTCAATGAGCAGTTCTTC. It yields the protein CASSSDRFNEQFF.

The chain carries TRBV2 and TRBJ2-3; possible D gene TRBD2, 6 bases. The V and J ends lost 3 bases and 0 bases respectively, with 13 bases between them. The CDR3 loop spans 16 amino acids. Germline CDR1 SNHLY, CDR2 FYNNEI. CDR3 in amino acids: CASSDPVAVSTDTQYF. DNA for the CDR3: TGTGCCAGCAGTGACCCGGTAGCGGTAAGCACAGATACGCAGTATTTT.

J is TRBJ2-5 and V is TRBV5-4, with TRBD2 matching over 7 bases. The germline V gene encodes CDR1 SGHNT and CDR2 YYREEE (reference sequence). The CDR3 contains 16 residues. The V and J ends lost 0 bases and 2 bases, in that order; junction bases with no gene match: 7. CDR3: CASSLVPSGAQETQYF. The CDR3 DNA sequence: TGTGCCAGCAGCTTGGTTCCGAGCGGGGCTCAAGAGACCCAGTACTTC.

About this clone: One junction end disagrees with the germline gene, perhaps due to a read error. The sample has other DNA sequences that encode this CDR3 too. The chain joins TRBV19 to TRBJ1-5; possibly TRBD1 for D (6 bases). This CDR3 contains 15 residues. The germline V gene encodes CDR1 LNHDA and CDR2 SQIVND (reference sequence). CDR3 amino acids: CASSGVDRILGAQHF. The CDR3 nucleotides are TGTGCCAGTAGTGGGGTCGACAGGATTTTGGGAGCCCAACATTTT.

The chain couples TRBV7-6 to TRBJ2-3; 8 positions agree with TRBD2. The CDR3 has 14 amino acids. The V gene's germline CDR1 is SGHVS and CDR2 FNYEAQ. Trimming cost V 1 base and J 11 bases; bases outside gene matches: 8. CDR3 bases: TGTGCCAGCAGCTTAGGCGGGGGGTCCCCGGAGCAGTATTTT. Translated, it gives CASSLGGGSPEQYF. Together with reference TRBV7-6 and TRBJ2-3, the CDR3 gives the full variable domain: GAGVSQSPRYKVTKRGQDVALRCDPISGHVSLYWYRQALGQGPEFLTYFNYEAQQDKSGLPNDRFSAERPEGSISTLTIQRTEQRDSAMYRCASSLGGGSPEQYFGPGTRLTVL.

In DNA, the CDR3 is TGCGCCAGCAGCCAGGGGGCAGGGGCCAGGGCCAAAAACATTCAGTACTTC. Protein sequence: CASSQGAGARAKNIQYF. This chain connects TRBV4-3 to TRBJ2-4, with D perhaps matching TRBD1 (6 bases). Germline CDR1 is LGHNA and CDR2 is YSLEER. This CDR3 comprises 17 residues. V was clipped by 3 bases and J by 1 base, with 16 bases between them.

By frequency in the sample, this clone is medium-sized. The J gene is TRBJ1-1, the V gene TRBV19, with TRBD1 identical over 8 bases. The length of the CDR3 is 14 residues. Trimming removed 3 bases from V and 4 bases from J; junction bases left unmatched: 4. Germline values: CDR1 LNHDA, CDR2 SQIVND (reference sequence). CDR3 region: CASSIGQGATEAFF. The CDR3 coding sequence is TGTGCCAGTAGTATCGGACAGGGTGCCACTGAAGCTTTCTTT. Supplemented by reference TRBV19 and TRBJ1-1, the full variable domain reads DGGITQSPKYLFRKEGQNVTLSCEQNLNHDAMYWYRQDPGQGLRLIYYSQIVNDFQKGDIAEGYSVSREKKESFPLTVTSAQKNPTAFYLCASSIGQGATEAFFGQGTRLTVV.

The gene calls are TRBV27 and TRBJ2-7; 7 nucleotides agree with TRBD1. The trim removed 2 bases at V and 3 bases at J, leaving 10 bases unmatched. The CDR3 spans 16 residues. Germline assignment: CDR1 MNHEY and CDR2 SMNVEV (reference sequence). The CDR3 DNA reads TGTGCCAGCAGTTTAGTACCCCGGGACAGTTACTACGAGCAGTACTTC. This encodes CASSLVPRDSYYEQYF.

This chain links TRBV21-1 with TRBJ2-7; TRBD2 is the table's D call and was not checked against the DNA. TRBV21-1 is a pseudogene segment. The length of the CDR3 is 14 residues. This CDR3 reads CASSKSKVEGKQYF. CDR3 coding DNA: TGTGCCAGCAGCAAAAGTAAGGTGGAGGGGAAGCAGTACTTC.

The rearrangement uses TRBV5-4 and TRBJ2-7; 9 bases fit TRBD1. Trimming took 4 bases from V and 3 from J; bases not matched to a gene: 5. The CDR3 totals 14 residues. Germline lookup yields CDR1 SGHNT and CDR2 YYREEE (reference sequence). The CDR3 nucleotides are TGTGCCAGCAGCCTGGGACAGGGCAACTACGAGCAGTACTTC. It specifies CASSLGQGNYEQYF.